The present T cell receptor (beta chain) was sequenced within a study of blood T cells in healthy people across ages. At the level of the study: With template switching, about one barcoded beta molecule was captured per two T cells. Notes on the study in general: Both naive CD4+ cell counts and diversity were greater in long-lived donors than in aged donors.

A sample-barcoded 5' primer and a J-beta primer mix were used in a second PCR of roughly 6 to 11 cycles. TCRdb re-derived calls from the 5' RACE reads in MiXCR, one entry per CDR3 protein. The repertoire holds roughly 1.9 million distinct CDR3 sequences, with 30% to 40% as singletons. Germline V gives CDR1 DFQATT, CDR2 SNEGSKA (reference sequence). Trimming removed 2 bases at V and 4 bases at J, with 17 bases between. This CDR3 comprises 15 residues. This clonotype was counted only a few times. Its antigen is not identified. Sequencing used blood. The sequence was obtained from a human donor in good health. The J gene is TRBJ1-2, the V gene TRBV20-1, with D tentatively TRBD1 (5 bases). The CDR3: CSARRSGLTAYGYTF. The DNA for the CDR3 is TGCAGTGCTAGAAGATCGGGGCTTACAGCCTATGGCTACACCTTC.